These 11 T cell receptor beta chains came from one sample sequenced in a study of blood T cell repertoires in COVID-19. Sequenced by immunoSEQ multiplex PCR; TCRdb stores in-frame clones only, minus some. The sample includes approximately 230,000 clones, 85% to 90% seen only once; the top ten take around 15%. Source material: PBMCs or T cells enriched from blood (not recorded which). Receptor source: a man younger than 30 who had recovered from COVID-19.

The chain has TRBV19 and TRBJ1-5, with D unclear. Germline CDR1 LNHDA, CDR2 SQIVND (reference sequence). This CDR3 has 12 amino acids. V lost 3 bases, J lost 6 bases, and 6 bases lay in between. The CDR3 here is CASSIAVQPQHF. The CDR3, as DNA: TGTGCCAGTAGTATCGCGGTTCAGCCCCAGCATTTT.

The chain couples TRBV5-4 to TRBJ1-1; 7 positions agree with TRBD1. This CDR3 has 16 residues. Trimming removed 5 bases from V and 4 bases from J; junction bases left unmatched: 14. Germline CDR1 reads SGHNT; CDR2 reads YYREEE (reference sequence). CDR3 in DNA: TGTGCCAGCAGTCCAGGGGGACCTTGGGACGGCACTGAAGCTTTCTTT. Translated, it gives CASSPGGPWDGTEAFF.

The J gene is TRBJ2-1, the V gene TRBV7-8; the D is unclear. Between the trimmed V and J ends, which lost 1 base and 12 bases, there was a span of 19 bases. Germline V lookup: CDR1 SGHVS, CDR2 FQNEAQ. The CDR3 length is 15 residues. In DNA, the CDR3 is TGTGCCAGCAGCTTAGAGGCTAGTTTCGAGAAAGGGCAGTTCTTC. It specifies CASSLEASFEKGQFF.

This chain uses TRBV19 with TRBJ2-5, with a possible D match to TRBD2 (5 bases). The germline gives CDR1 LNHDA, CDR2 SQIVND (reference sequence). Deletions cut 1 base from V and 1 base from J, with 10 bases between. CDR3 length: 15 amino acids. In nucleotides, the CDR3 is TGTGCCAGTAGTATAGCTAGCTCCCCCCAAGAGACCCAGTACTTC. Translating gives CASSIASSPQETQYF.

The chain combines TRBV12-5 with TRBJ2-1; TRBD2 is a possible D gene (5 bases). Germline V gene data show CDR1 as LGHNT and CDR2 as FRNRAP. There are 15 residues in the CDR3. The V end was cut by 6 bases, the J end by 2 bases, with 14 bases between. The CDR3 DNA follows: TGTGCTAGTGGCGGAGGTGTGTTGACCTACAATGAGCAGTTCTTC. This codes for CASGGGVLTYNEQFF.

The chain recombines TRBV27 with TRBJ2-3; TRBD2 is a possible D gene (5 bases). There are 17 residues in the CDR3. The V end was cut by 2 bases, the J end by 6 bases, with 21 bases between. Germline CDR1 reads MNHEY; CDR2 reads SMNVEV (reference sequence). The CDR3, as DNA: TGTGCCAGCAGTTTACAGACTGCCACCCGGCGAGGGGATACGCAGTATTTT. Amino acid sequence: CASSLQTATRRGDTQYF.

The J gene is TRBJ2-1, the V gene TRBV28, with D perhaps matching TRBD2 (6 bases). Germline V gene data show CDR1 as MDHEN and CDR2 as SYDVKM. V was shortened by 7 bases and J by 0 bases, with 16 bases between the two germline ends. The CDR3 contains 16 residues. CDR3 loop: CASTLVGSGSYNEQFF. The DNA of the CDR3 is TGTGCCAGCACCTTGGTCGGTAGCGGCTCCTACAATGAGCAGTTCTTC.

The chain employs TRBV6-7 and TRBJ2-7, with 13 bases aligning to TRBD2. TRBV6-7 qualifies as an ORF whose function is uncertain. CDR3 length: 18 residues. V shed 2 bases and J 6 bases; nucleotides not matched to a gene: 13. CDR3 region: CASSYLLAGGPGDFEQYF. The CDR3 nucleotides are TGTGCCAGCAGTTACCTACTAGCGGGAGGGCCCGGGGATTTCGAGCAGTACTTC.

DNA for the CDR3: TGTGCCCGGATTTCCGGGACTAGCGGGAGTGGGGAGACCCAGTACTTC. Its protein product is CARISGTSGSGETQYF. The V gene is TRBV30, the J gene TRBJ2-5; 14 bases agree with TRBD2. Losses at the gene ends were 8 bases for V and 5 bases for J; bases not matched to a gene: 13. This CDR3 is 16 amino acids long. Germline-derived CDR1 and CDR2 are GTSNPN and SVGIG (reference sequence).

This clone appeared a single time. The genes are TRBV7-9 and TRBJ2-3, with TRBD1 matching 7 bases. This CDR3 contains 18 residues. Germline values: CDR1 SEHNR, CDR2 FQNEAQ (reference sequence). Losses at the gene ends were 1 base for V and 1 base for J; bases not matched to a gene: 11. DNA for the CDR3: TGTGCCAGCAGCTTAGACGAGTGGGGGACAGAGGGCACAGATACGCAGTATTTT. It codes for CASSLDEWGTEGTDTQYF.

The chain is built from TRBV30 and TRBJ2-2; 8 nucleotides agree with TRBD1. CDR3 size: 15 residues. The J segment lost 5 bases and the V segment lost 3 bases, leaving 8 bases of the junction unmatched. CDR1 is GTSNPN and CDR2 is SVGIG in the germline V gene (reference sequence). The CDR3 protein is CAWSHGTGGTGELFF. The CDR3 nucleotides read TGTGCCTGGAGCCACGGGACAGGCGGGACCGGGGAGCTGTTTTTT.